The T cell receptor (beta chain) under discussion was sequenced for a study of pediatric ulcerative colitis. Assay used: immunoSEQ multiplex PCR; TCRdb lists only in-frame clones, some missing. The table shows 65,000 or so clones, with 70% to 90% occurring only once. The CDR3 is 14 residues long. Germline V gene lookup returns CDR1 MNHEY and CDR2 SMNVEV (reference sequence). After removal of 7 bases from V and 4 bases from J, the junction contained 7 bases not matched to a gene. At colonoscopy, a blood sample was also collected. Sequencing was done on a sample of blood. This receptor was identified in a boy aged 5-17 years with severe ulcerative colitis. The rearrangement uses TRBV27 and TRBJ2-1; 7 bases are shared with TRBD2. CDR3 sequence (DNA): TGTGCCAGCACCGAGCGGGATGCGTACAATGAGCAGTTCTTC. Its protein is CASTERDAYNEQFF.